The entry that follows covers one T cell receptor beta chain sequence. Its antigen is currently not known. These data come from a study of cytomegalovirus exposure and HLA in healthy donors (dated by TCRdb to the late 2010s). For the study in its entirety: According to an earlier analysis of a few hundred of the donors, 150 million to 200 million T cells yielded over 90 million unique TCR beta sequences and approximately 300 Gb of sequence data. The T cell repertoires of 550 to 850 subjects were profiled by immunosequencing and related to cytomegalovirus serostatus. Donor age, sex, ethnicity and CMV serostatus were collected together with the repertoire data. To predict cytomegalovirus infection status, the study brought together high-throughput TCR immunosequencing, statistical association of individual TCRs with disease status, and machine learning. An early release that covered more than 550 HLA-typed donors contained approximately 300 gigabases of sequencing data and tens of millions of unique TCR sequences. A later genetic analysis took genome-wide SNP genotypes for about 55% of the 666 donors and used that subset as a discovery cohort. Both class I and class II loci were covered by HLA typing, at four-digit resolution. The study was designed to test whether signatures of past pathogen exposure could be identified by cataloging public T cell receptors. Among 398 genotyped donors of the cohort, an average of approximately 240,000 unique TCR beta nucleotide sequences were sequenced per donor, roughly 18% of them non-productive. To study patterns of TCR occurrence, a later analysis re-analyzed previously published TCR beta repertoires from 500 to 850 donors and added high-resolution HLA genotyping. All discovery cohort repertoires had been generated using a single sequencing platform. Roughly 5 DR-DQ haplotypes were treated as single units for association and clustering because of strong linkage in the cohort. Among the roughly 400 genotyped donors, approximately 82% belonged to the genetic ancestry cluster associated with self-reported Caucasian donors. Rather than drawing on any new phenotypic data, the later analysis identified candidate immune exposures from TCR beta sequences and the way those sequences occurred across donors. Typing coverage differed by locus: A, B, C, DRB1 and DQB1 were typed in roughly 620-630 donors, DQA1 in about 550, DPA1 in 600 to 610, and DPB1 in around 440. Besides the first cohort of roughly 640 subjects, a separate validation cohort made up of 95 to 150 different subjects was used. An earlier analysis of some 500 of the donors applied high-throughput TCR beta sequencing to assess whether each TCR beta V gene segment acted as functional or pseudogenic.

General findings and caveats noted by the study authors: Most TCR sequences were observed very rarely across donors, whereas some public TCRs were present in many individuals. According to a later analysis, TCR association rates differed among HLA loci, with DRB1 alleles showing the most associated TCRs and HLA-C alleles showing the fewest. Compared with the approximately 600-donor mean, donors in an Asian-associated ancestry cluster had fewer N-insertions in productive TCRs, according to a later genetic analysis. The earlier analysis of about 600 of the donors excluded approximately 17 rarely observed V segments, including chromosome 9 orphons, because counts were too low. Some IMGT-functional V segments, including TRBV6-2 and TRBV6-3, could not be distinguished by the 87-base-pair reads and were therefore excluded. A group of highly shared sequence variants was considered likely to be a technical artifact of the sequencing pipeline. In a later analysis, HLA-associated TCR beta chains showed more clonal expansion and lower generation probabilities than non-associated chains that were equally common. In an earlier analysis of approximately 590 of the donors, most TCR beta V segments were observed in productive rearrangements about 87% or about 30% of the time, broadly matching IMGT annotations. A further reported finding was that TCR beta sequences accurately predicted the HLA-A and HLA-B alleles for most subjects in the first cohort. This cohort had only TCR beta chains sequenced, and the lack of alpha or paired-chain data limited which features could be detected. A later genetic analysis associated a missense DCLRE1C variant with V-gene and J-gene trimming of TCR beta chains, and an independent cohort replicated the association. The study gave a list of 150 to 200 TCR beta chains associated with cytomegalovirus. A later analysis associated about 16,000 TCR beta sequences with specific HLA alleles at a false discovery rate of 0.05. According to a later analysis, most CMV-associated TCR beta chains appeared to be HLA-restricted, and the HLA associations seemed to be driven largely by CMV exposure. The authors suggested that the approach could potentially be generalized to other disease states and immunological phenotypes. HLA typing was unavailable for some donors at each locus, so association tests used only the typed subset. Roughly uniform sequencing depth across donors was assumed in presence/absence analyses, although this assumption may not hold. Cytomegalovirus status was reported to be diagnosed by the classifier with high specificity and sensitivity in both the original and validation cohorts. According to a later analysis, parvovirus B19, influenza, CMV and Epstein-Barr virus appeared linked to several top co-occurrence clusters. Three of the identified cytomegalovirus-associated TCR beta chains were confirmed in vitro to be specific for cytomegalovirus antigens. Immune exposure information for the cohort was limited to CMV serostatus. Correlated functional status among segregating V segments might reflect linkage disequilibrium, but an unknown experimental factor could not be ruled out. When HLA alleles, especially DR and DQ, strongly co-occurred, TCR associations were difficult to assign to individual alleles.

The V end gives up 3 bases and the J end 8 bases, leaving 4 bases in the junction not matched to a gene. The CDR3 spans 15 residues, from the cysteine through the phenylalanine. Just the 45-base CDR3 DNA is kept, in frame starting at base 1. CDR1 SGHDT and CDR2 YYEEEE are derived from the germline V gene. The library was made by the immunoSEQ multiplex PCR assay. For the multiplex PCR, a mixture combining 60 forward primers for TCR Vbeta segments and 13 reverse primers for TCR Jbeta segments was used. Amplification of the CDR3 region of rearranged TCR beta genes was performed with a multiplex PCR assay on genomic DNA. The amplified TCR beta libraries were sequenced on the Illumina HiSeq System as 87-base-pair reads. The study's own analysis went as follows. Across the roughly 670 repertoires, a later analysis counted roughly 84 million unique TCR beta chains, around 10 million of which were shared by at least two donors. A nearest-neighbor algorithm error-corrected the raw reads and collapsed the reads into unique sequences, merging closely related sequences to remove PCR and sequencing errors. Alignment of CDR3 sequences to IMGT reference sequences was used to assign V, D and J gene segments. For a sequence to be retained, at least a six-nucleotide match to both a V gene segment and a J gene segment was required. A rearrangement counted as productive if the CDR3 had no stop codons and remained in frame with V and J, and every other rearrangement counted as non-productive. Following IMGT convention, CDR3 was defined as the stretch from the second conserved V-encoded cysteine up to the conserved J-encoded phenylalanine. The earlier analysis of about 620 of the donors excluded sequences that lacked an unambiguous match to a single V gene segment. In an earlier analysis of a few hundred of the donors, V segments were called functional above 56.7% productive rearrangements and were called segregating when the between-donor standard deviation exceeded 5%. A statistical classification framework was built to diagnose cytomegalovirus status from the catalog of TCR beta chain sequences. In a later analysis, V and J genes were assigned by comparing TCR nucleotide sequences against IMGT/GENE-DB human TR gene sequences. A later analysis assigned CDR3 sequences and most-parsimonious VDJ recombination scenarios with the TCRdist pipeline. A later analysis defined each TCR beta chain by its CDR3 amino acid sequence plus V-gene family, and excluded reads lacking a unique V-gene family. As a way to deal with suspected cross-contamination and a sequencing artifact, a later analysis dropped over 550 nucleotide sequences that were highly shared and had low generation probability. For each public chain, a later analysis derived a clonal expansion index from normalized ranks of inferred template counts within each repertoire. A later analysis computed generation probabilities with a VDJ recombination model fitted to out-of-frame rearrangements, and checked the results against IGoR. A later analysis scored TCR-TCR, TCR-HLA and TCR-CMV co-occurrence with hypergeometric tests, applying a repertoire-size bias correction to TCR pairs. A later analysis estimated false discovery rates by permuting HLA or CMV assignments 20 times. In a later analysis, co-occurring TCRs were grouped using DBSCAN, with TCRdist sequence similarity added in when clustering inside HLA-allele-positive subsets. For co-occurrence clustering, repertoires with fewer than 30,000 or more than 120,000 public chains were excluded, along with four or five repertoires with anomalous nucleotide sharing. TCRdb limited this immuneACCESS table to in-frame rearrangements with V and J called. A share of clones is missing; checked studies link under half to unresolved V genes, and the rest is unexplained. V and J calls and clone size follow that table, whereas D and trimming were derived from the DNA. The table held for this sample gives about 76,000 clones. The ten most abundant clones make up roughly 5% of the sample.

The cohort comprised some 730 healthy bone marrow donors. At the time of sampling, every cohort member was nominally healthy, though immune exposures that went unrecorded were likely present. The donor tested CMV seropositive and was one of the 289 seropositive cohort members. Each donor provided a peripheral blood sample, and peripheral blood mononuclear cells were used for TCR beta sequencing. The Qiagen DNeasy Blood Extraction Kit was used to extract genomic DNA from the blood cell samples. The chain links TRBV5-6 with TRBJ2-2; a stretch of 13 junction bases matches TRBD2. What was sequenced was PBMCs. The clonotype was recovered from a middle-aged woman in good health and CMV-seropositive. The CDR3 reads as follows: CASSYGLAGVGELFF. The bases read TGTGCCAGCAGCTATGGACTAGCGGGAGTGGGGGAGCTGTTTTTT.